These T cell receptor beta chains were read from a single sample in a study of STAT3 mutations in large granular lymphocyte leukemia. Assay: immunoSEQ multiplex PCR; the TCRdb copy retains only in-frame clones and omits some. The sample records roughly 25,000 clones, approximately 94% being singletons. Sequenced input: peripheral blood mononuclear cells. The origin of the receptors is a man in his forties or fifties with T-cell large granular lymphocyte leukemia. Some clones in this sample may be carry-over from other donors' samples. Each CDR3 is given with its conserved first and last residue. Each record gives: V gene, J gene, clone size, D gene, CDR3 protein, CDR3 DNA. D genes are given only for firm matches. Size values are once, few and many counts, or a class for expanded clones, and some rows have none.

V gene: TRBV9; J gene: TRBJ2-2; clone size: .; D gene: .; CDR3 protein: CASSPRGAVNTGELFF; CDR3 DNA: TGTGCCAGCAGCCCCCGCGGGGCGGTCAACACCGGGGAGCTGTTTTTT
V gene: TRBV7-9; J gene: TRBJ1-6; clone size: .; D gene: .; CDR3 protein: CASSLVRSGQTYNSPLHF; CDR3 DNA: TGTGCCAGCAGCTTAGTTAGGTCGGGCCAGACATATAATTCACCCCTCCACTTT
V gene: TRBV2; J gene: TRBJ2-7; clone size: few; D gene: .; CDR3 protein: CASRRGYEQYF; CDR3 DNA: TGTGCCAGCAGAAGGGGCTACGAGCAGTACTTC
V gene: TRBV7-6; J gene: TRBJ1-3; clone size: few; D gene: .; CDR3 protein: CASSAPDSGNTIYF; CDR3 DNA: TGTGCCAGCAGCGCCCCGGACTCTGGAAACACCATATATTTT
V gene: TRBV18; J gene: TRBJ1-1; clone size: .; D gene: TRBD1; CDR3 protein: CASSPGQQNTEAFF; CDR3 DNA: TGTGCCAGCTCGCCGGGACAGCAGAACACTGAAGCTTTCTTT
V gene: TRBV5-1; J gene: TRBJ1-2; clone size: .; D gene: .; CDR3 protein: CASSFPGSYGYTF; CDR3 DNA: TGCGCCAGCAGCTTTCCAGGGTCCTATGGCTACACCTTC
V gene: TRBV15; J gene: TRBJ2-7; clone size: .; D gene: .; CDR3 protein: CATSREPISSYEQYF; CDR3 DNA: TGTGCCACCAGCAGAGAACCGATAAGCTCCTACGAGCAGTACTTC
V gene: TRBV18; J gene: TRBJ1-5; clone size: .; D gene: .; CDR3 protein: CASSPPNQPQHF; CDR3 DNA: TGTGCCAGCTCACCCCCCAATCAGCCCCAGCATTTT
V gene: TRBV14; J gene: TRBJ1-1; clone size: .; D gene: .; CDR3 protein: CASSQGGNTEAFF; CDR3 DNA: TGTGCCAGCAGCCAAGGGGGGAACACTGAAGCTTTCTTT
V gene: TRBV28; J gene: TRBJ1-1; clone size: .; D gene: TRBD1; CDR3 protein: CASSPMDRGHTEAFF; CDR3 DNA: TGTGCCAGCAGTCCGATGGACAGGGGTCACACTGAAGCTTTCTTT
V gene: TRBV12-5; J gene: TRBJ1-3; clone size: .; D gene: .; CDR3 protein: CASGLSGGAGNTIYF; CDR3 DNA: TGTGCTAGTGGTTTGAGCGGGGGAGCTGGAAACACCATATATTTT
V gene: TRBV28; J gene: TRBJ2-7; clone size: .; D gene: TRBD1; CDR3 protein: CASRGTGRTYEQYF; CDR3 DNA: TGTGCCAGCAGGGGGACAGGGAGAACCTACGAGCAGTACTTC
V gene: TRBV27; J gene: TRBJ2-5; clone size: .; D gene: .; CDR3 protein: CASSPRYGLGETQYF; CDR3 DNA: TGTGCCAGCAGTCCCAGGTATGGGCTAGGAGAGACCCAGTACTTC
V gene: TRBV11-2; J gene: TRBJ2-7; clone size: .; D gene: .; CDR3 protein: CASSGQVVTYEQYF; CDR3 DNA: TGTGCCAGCAGCGGGCAGGTCGTAACCTACGAGCAGTACTTC
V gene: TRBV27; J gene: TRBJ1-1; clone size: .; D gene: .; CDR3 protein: CASSFLPGASNTEAFF; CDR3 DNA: TGTGCCAGCAGTTTCCTCCCGGGAGCCTCTAACACTGAAGCTTTCTTT
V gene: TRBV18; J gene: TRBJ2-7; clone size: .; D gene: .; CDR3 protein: CASSPLGVAYEQYF; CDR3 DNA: TGTGCCAGCTCACCACTTGGCGTAGCCTACGAGCAGTACTTC
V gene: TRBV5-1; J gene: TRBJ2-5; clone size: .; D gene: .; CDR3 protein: CASSTGQLQETQYF; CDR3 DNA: TGCGCCAGCAGCACCGGACAGCTCCAAGAGACCCAGTACTTC
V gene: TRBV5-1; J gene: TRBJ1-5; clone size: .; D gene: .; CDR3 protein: CASSLGADGGNQPQHF; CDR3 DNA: TGCGCCAGCAGCTTGGGGGCCGATGGCGGCAATCAGCCCCAGCATTTT
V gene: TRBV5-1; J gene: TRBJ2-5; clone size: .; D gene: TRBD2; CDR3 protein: CASSLRLAGEYQETQYF; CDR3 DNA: TGCGCCAGCAGCTTGAGGCTAGCGGGGGAGTACCAAGAGACCCAGTACTTC
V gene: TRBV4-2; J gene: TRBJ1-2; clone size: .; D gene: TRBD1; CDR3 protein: CASSQEGGQGSYGYTF; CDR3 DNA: TGTGCCAGCAGCCAAGAAGGAGGACAGGGAAGCTATGGCTACACCTTC
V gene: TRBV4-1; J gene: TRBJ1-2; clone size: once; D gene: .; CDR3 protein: CASSQEGTGTTYYGYTF; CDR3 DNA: TGCGCCAGCAGCCAAGAAGGGACCGGGACAACTTACTATGGCTACACCTTC
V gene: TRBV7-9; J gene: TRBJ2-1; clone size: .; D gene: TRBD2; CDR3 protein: CASSSTGTSGDSEQFF; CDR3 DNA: TGTGCCAGCAGCTCAACCGGGACTAGCGGGGACAGTGAGCAGTTCTTC
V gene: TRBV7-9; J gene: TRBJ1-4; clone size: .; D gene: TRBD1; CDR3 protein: CASSLQGSNEKLFF; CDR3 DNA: TGTGCCAGCAGCCTACAGGGGTCTAATGAAAAACTGTTTTTT
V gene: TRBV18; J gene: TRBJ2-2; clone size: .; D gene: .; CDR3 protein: CASSQGQGELFF; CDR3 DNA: TGTGCCAGCTCACAAGGGCAGGGGGAGCTGTTTTTT
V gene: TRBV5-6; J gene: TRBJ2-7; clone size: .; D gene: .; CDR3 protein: CASSSLFRRDSYEQYF; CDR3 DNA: TGTGCCAGCAGCTCCCTCTTTCGTCGGGATTCCTACGAGCAGTACTTC
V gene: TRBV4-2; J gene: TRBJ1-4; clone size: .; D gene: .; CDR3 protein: CASSQGNGATNEKLFF; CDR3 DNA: TGTGCCAGCAGCCAGGGAAACGGTGCAACTAATGAAAAACTGTTTTTT
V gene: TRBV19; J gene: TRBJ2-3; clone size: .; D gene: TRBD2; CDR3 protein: CASSILFSGGAADTQYF; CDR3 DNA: TGTGCCAGTAGTATCTTGTTTAGCGGGGGGGCGGCAGATACGCAGTATTTT
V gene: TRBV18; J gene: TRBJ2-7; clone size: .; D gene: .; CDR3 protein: CASSPQDIYEQYF; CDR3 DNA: TGTGCCAGCTCACCACAGGACATTTACGAGCAGTACTTC
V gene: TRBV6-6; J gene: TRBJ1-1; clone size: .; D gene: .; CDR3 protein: CASSYVQSNTEAFF; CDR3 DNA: TGTGCCAGCAGTTACGTACAATCGAACACTGAAGCTTTCTTT
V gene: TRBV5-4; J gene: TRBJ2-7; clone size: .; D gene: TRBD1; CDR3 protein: CASSSMAGQGAREQYF; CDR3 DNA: TGTGCCAGCAGCTCAATGGCGGGACAGGGGGCGAGGGAGCAGTACTTC
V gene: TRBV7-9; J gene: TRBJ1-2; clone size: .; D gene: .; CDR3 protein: CASSLDGNYGYTF; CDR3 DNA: TGTGCCAGCAGTTTGGACGGTAACTATGGCTACACCTTC
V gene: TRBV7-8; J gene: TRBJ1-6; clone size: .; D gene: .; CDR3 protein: CASGSNSPLHF; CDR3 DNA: TGTGCCAGCGGTAGTAATTCACCCCTCCACTTT
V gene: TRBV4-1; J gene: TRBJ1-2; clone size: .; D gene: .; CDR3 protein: CASSHPGGRPNYGYTF; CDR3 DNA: TGCGCCAGCAGCCACCCCGGAGGCAGGCCCAACTATGGCTACACCTTC
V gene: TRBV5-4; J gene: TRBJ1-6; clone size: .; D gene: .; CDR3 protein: CASSDRYSPLHF; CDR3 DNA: TGTGCCAGCAGTGACAGATATTCACCCCTCCACTTT
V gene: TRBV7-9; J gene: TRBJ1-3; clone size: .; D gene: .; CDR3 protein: CASSPDTGNTIYF; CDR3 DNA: TGTGCCAGCAGCCCCGACACTGGAAACACCATATATTTT
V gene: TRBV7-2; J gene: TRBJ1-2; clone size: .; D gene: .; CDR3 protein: CASSPGGSIYGYTF; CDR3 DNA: TGTGCCAGCAGCCCCGGGGGCTCGATCTATGGCTACACCTTC
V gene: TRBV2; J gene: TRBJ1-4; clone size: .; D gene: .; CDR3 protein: CASSVRFGEKLFF; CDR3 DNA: TGTGCCAGCTCCGTCCGGTTTGGGGAAAAACTGTTTTTT
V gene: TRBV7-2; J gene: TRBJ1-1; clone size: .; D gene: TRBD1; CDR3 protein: CASSTRDSEAFF; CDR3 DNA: TGTGCCAGCAGCACCCGGGACAGTGAAGCTTTCTTT
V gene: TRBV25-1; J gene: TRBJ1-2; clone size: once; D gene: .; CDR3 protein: CASSTVYGYTF; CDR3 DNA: TGTGCCAGCAGTACCGTATATGGCTACACCTTC
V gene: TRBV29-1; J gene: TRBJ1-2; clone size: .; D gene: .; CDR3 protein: CSVSPAGSYGYTF; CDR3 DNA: TGCAGCGTATCCCCCGCGGGTTCCTATGGCTACACCTTC
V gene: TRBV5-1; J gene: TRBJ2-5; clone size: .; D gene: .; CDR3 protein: CASSTAQETQYF; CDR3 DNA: TGCGCCAGCAGCACAGCCCAAGAGACCCAGTACTTC
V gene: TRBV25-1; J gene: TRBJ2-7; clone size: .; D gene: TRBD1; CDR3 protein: CASNRGQGYEQYF; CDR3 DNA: TGTGCCAGCAATAGGGGACAGGGCTACGAGCAGTACTTC
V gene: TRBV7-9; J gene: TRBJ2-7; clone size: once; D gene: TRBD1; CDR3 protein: CASSLPPGTDNYEQYF; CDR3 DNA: TGTGCCAGCAGCTTACCCCCCGGGACAGACAACTACGAGCAGTACTTC
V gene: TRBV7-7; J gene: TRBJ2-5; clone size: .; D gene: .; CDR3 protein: CASAPYQETQYF; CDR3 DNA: TGTGCCAGCGCCCCGTACCAAGAGACCCAGTACTTC
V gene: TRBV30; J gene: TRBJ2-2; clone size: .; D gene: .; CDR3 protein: CAWSVMGVGTGELFF; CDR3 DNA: TGTGCCTGGAGTGTAATGGGGGTAGGCACCGGGGAGCTGTTTTTT
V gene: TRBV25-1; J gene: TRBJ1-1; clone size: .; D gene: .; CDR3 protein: CASSEFLGSTEAFF; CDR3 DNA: TGTGCCAGCAGTGAATTCTTGGGGAGCACTGAAGCTTTCTTT
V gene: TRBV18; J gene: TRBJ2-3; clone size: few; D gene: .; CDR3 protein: CASSLLADTQYF; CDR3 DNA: TGTGCCAGCTCACTCTTGGCAGATACGCAGTATTTT
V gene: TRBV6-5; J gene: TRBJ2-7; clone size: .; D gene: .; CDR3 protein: CASSTGLPDEQYF; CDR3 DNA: TGTGCCAGCAGTACAGGGTTGCCTGACGAGCAGTACTTC
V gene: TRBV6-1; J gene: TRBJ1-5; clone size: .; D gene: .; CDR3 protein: CASDRAFLSNQPQHF; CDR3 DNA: TGTGCCAGCGACCGTGCCTTCCTTAGCAATCAGCCCCAGCATTTT
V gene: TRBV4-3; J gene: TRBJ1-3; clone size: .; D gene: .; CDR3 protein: CASSQDNRVDTIYF; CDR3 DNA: TGCGCCAGCAGCCAGGATAACAGGGTCGACACCATATATTTT
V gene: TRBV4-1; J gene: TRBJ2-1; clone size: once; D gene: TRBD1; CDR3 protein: CASSLRDRDHNEQFF; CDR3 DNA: TGCGCCAGCAGCCTCCGGGACAGGGATCACAATGAGCAGTTCTTC